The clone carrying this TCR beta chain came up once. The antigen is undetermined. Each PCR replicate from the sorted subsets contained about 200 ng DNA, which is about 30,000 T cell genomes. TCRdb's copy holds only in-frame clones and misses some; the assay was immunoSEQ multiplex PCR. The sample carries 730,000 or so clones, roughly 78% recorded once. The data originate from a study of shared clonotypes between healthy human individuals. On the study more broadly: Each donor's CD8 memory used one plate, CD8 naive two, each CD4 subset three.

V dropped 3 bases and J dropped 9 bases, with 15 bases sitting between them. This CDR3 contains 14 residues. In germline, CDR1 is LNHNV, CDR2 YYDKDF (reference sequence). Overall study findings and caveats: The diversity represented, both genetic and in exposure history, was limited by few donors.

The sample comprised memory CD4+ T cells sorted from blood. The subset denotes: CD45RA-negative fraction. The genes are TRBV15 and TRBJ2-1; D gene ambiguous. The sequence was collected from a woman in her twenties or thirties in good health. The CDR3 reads CATSSTNSALEQFF. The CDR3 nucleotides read TGTGCCACCAGCAGTACCAACTCGGCGCTTGAGCAGTTCTTC.